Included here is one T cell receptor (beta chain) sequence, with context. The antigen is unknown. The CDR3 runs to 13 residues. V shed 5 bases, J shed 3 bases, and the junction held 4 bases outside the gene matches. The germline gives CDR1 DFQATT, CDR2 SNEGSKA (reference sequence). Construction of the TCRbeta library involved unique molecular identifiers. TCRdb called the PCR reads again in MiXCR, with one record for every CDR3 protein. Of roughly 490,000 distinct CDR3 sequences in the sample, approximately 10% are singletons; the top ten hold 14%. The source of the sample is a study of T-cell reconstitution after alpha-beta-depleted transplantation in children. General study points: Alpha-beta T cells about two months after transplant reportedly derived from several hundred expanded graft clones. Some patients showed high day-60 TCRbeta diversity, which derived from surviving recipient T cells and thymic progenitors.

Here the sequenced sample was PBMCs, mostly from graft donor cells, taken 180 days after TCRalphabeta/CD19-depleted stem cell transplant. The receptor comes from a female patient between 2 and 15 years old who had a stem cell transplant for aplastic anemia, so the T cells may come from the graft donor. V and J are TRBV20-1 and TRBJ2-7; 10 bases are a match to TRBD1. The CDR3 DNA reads TGCAGTGCTCAAGACAGGGGGCTCTACGAGCAGTACTTC. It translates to CSAQDRGLYEQYF.